The source of this T cell receptor (beta chain) is a study of shared clonotypes between healthy human individuals. On the study more broadly: The composition of the donors was a couple of women and a few men aged 18 to 49. Study-level findings and limits: Incomplete sequencing of sorted subsets was indicated by rarefaction despite large depth. Among donors, clonotype sharing was expected to be affected by sequencing depth. For naive CD4 cells, around 5.1% of clonotypes were shared across a handful of donors.

The repertoire was sequenced with immunoSEQ multiplex PCR; TCRdb's copy has only in-frame clones and lacks some. The sample carries approximately 2.4 million clones, under 97% recorded once. V dropped 5 bases and J dropped 2; count of bases not matched to a gene: 7. The CDR3 consists of 14 residues. Germline-derived CDR1 and CDR2 are GTSNPN and SVGIG (reference sequence). To note about this clone: Antigen specificity is unknown.

This chain connects TRBV30 to TRBJ1-2, with 8 positions matching TRBD1. Sample: naive CD4+ T cells sorted from blood. Subset specified: CD45RA+ positively selected. The sequence derives from a man younger than 35 in good health. CDR3 loop: CAWAQGAINYGYTF. CDR3 sequence (DNA): TGTGCCTGGGCCCAGGGGGCGATAAACTATGGCTACACCTTC. Complete variable domain (other parts from reference TRBV30 and TRBJ1-2): SQTIHQWPATLVQPVGSPLSLECTVEGTSNPNLYWYRQAAGRGLQLLFYSVGIGQISSEVPQNLSASRPQDRQFILSSKKLLLSDSGFYLCAWAQGAINYGYTFGSGTRLTVV.